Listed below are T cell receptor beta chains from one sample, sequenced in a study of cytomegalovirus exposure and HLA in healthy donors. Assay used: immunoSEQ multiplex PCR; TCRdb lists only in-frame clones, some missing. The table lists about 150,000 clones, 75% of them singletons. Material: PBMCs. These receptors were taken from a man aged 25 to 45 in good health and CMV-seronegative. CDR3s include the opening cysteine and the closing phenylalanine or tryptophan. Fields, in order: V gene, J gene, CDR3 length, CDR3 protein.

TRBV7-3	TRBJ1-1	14	CASSLTRDFTEAFF
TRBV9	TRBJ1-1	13	CASSPGTGNEAFF
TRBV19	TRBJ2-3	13	CASSIDQGDTQYF
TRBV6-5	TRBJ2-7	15	CASRAKGTDSYEQYF
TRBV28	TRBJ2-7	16	CASSFISLAGPYEQYF
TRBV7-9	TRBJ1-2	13	CASSLGGYYGYTF
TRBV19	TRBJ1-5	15	CASSVQGRRNQPQHF
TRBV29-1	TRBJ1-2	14	CSAQSGGSNYGYTF
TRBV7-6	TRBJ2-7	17	CASGRDSQGTGDYEQYF
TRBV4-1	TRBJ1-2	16	CASSQDLVGTGYGYTF
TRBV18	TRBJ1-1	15	CASSTTYRDSLEAFF
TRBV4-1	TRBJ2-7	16	CASSQVPSVSSYEQYF
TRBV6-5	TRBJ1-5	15	CASSRTGRGNQPQHF
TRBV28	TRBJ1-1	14	CAVSPGKESTEAFF
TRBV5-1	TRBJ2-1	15	CASSWTGDAYNEQFF
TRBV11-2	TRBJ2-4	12	CASSFQENSQYF
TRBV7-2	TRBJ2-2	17	CASSLRGGRWGTGELFF
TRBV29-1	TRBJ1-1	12	CSAQRGITEAFF
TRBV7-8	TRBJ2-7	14	CASSPWGDSYEQYF
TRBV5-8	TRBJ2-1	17	CASSLGRGLAGVNEQFF
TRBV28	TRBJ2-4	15	CASSFLDRPPFIQYF
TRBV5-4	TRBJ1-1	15	CASSRRDRTNTEAFF
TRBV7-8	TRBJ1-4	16	CASSSFVTGVNEKLFF
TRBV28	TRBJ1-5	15	CASSLQTGTNQPQHF
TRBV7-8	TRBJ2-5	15	CASSFPPDRGETQYF
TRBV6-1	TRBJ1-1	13	CASSVRMNTEAFF
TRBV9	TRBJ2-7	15	CASSKTSGPSYEQYF
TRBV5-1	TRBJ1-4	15	CASSFFGQVNEKLFF
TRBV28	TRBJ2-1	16	CASGELTSRSYNEQFF
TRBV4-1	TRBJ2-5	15	CASSQGLAGVETQYF
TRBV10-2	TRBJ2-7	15	CASSRLAGDTYEQYF
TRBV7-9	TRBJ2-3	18	CSSSLALAGGLGTDTQYF
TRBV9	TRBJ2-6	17	CASSAVGRRTGANGLTF
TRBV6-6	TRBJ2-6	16	CASKGTLVSGANGLTF
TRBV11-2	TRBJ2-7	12	CASSSYRNEQYF
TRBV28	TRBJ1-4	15	CASSYDLLGGEKLFF
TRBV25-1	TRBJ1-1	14	CASREDTPNTEAFF
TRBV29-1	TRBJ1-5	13	CSVARGSNQPQHF
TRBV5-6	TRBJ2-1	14	CASSMGLAYNEQFF
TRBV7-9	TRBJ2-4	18	CASSPGHGGPLAKNSQYF
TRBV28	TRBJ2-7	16	CASFRAGTSSSYEQYF
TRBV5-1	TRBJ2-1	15	CASSLDRAFGNEQFF
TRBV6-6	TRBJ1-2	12	CASRGQGAGYTF
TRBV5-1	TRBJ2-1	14	CASRGLAGDNEQFF
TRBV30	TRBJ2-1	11	CAWSVLGGEFF
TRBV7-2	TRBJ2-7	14	CASSVSRGTYEQYF
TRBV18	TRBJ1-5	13	CASSGAVNQPQHF
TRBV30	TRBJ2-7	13	CAWAGQSSYEQYF
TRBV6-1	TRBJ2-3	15	CASTPTSASTDTQYF
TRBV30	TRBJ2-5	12	CAWSRRRETQYF
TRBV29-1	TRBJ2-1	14	CSVAGDTTYNEQFF
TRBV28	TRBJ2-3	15	CASSPSGSVVDTQYF